This T cell receptor (beta chain) was identified during a study of brain metastases from non-small cell lung cancer. Notes on the study in general: Paired brain metastases and primary tumors largely shared TCR repertoires. Compared with their matched primary tumors, around 60% of brain metastases showed expanded T-cell clones.

This clone was seen just once. The antigen is unknown. Clones were read by immunoSEQ multiplex PCR, and TCRdb kept only the in-frame ones, dropping some. The table includes roughly 4,000 clones, around 85% detected once. The length of the CDR3 is 13 residues. The ends were cut back, 4 bases at V and 5 bases at J, with 12 bases in the middle. From germline, CDR1 is SGHDT and CDR2 YYEEEE. The chain recombines TRBV5-6 with TRBJ1-2, with D possibly TRBD1 on 5 matching bases. Sequencing was carried out using primary lung tumor tissue. This TCR derives from a donor aged 40 or older with non-small cell lung cancer. The CDR3 loop reads CASSRGSGYGYTF. For the CDR3, the DNA is TGTGCCAGCAGCAGAGGGTCAGGGTATGGCTACACCTTC.